One and the same sample provided the 9 T cell receptor beta chains below, sequenced in a study of response to subunit inactivated influenza vaccine. TCRdb passed the RT-PCR reads through MiXCR, listing each CDR3 protein once. The sample lists 500,000 to 600,000 distinct CDR3 sequences; approximately 15% were seen once. The material was CD4+ T cells sorted from PBMCs, obtained about 24 months after vaccination. Receptors originate from a man in his fifties or sixties who received an inactivated influenza vaccine.

This clonotype was seen more than once but under ten times. Here the CDR3 reads CSAGTGTRVTEQYF. The CDR3 nucleotides are TGCAGTGCCGGGACCGGTACTAGAGTTACAGAGCAGTACTTC. The chain is built from TRBV20-1 and TRBJ2-7; D tentatively fits TRBD1 or TRBD2 (5 bases each). This CDR3 comprises 14 residues. The V and J ends lost 6 bases and 7 bases respectively, with 22 bases between them. Germline CDR1 is DFQATT and CDR2 is SNEGSKA (reference sequence).

This rearrangement joins TRBV2 to TRBJ1-4, with D possibly TRBD1 on 5 matching bases. Germline V gene sequence: CDR1 SNHLY, CDR2 FYNNEI. Trimming left V 8 bases short and J 8 bases short, with 18 bases between. The CDR3 sequence is 14 residues long. The CDR3 nucleotides read TGTGCCAGCGATAGGGACGGCGGCAAAGAAAAACTGTTTTTT. It codes for CASDRDGGKEKLFF.

This sequence joins TRBV18 and TRBJ1-6, with D tentatively TRBD1 (6 bases). Germline CDR1 KGHSH, CDR2 LQKENI. Trimming left V 8 bases short and J 7 bases short, with 9 bases between. The CDR3 spans 12 residues. This CDR3 reads CASRGGNSPLHF. CDR3 DNA sequence: TGTGCCAGCCGAGGGGGAAATTCACCCCTCCACTTT.

This clonotype was detected only a few times. V is TRBV20-1 and J is TRBJ2-5, with D possibly TRBD1 on 6 matching bases. Trimming pared 2 bases from V and 2 bases from J, leaving 12 bases between. Germline V gene lookup returns CDR1 DFQATT and CDR2 SNEGSKA (reference sequence). This CDR3 is built from 14 residues. The CDR3 spells CSARQGPTQETQYF. CDR3 in DNA: TGCAGTGCTAGACAGGGGCCAACTCAAGAGACCCAGTACTTC.

This chain uses TRBV5-5 with TRBJ2-1; 13 bases are a match to TRBD2. The ends lost 4 bases at V and 2 bases at J; junction bases unmatched: 6. Germline V gives CDR1 SGHKS, CDR2 YYEKEE (reference sequence). The CDR3 is 17 amino acids. In DNA form, the CDR3 reads TGTGCCAGCAGCCCCCCCGGACTAGCGGGGGCCTACAATGAGCAGTTCTTC. Amino acids: CASSPPGLAGAYNEQFF.

This clonotype was observed many times. J is TRBJ1-2 and V is TRBV5-1; D is uncertain. This CDR3 has 15 residues. The germline V gene encodes CDR1 SGHRS and CDR2 YFSETQ. V lost 4 bases and J lost 7, with 20 bases in between. CDR3 residues: CASSLARGPSSGYTF. The CDR3 nucleotides read TGCGCCAGCAGCCTTGCTCGCGGTCCGAGTTCTGGCTACACCTTC.

This clonotype was seen a handful of times. V usage is TRBV6-1 and J usage is TRBJ1-3, with 8 bases fitting TRBD1. V trimming: 6 bases; J trimming: 0 bases; junction bases outside the gene matches: 4. Germline CDR1 MNHNS, CDR2 SASEGT. CDR3 length: 15 amino acids. The CDR3 DNA reads as TGTGCCAGCAGCCGACAGGGGAGCTCTGGAAACACCATATATTTT. Its translation is CASSRQGSSGNTIYF.

This clonotype was picked up one time. This rearrangement joins TRBV5-1 to TRBJ2-2; D assignment may be TRBD1 or TRBD2 (5 bases each). The V gene's germline CDR1 is SGHRS and CDR2 YFSETQ. V gave up 1 base and J gave up 4 bases, with 14 bases separating them. The length of the CDR3 is 16 residues. The CDR3: CASSLLPGTATGELFF. CDR3 bases: TGCGCCAGCAGCTTGCTCCCCGGGACGGCCACCGGGGAGCTGTTTTTT.

The chain recombines TRBV7-8 with TRBJ2-7; TRBD2 aligns across 8 bases. J was trimmed by 6 bases and V by 5 bases; bases with no gene match: 18. CDR3 length equals 17 residues. The germline CDR1 and CDR2 sequences are SGHVS and FQNEAQ. CDR3 nucleotide sequence: TGTGCCAGCAGCCCCGGCCGGGGGGGGACCCCGATGGGCGAGCAGTACTTC. Encoded protein: CASSPGRGGTPMGEQYF.